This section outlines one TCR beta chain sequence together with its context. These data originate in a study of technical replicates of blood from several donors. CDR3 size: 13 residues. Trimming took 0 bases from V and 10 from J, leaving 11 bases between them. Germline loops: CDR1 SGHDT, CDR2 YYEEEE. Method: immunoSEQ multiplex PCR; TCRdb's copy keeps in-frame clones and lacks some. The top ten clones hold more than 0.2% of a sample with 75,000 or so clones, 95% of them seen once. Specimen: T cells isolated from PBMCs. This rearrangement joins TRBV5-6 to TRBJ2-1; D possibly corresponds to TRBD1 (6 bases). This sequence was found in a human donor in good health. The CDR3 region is CASSLVGAAEQFF. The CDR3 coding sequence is TGTGCCAGCAGCTTGGTGGGGGCAGCGGAGCAGTTCTTC.